This T cell receptor beta chain stems from a study of T cell responses to AZD1222 COVID-19 vaccine. The method was immunoSEQ multiplex PCR; TCRdb's version includes in-frame clones alone and lacks a portion of them. The sample lists 150,000 or so clones; 92% were seen once. There are 15 residues in the CDR3. Per the germline V gene, CDR1 is MNHEY and CDR2 is SMNVEV (reference sequence). The ends were cut back, 2 bases at V and 11 bases at J, with 16 bases in the middle. The table lists this clone with a count of one. The rearrangement links TRBV27 to TRBJ1-6; D gene ambiguous. The material was peripheral blood, obtained on day 0 of AZD1222 vaccination. The sequence derives from an adult in good health. CDR3 region: CASSLIGNRFTPLHF. The CDR3 nucleotides are TGTGCCAGCAGTTTAATAGGGAATAGGTTTACACCCCTCCACTTT.